These 32 T cell receptor beta chains were sequenced from one sample in a study of blood T cell repertoires in COVID-19. The repertoire was sequenced with immunoSEQ multiplex PCR; TCRdb's copy has only in-frame clones and lacks some. The data contain 55,000 to 80,000 clones, 83% of them seen just once; the ten biggest clones take up around a sixth. Material: peripheral blood. The receptor source for this set is an elderly woman with acute or convalescent COVID-19.

This clone was observed a single time. This chain connects TRBV7-9 to TRBJ1-1; weak D call: TRBD1 (6 bases). Germline CDR1 reads SEHNR; CDR2 reads FQNEAQ (reference sequence). The CDR3 has 15 residues. With 3 bases removed from V and 1 base from J, the gap between germline ends came to 12 bases. CDR3 in amino acids: CASSFRQVQNTEAFF. The CDR3 DNA follows: TGTGCCAGCAGCTTTCGACAGGTTCAGAACACTGAAGCTTTCTTT.

The CDR3 is CSASPGTRYSNQPQHF. The CDR3 nucleotides read TGCAGTGCTAGTCCTGGGACACGGTATAGCAATCAGCCCCAGCATTTT. The rearrangement joins TRBV20-1 to TRBJ1-5; maybe TRBD1 (6 bases). The V gene's germline CDR1 is DFQATT and CDR2 SNEGSKA (reference sequence). Trimming took off 3 bases at V and 0 bases at J, with 15 bases between the two ends. The CDR3 runs to 16 residues.

V is TRBV5-4 and J is TRBJ1-1; D uncertain. The CDR3 runs 14 residues. V lost 0 bases, J lost 0 bases, and 6 bases lay in between. Germline CDR1 SGHNT, CDR2 YYREEE (reference sequence). CDR3 DNA sequence: TGTGCCAGCAGCTTGGCCAGGATGAACACTGAAGCTTTCTTT. Amino acids: CASSLARMNTEAFF. Drawing the rest from reference TRBV5-4 and TRBJ1-1, the complete variable domain is ETGVTQSPTHLIKTRGQQVTLRCSSQSGHNTVSWYQQALGQGPQFIFQYYREEENGRGNFPPRFSGLQFPNYSSELNVNALELDDSALYLCASSLARMNTEAFFGQGTRLTVV.

The J gene is TRBJ1-1, the V gene TRBV7-8; D unclear. The CDR3 has 15 residues. Trimming pared 2 bases from V and 0 bases from J, leaving 10 bases between. Per germline, CDR1 SGHVS and CDR2 FQNEAQ. The CDR3 sequence is CASSLNGGMNTEAFF. DNA for the CDR3: TGTGCCAGCAGCTTAAACGGAGGGATGAACACTGAAGCTTTCTTT.

The V call is TRBV7-6, the J call TRBJ2-5, with 10 bases that match TRBD1. V shed 5 bases, J shed 4 bases, and the junction held 7 bases outside the gene matches. The CDR3 is 15 amino acids. The germline V gene has CDR1 SGHVS and CDR2 FNYEAQ. CDR3 DNA sequence: TGTGCCAGCAGCAAAAAGACAGGGGGCGGAGAGACCCAGTACTTC. It translates to CASSKKTGGGETQYF.

The chain has TRBV28 and TRBJ2-2, with D perhaps TRBD1 (5 bases). The V gene's germline CDR1 is MDHEN and CDR2 SYDVKM. This CDR3 region has 16 residues. Trimming cost V 8 bases and J 7 bases, with 23 bases left between them. The CDR3 sequence is CASFQGGQGVSGELFF. In DNA, the CDR3 is TGTGCCAGCTTCCAGGGTGGGCAGGGTGTTAGCGGGGAGCTGTTTTTT.

In its sample, this clone was seen a few times. The chain joins TRBV3-1 (or the pseudogene TRBV3-2) to TRBJ1-3; tentative D call: TRBD1 (6 bases). There are 15 residues in the CDR3. The germline CDR1 and CDR2 sequences are LGHDT and YNNKEL (reference sequence). Trimming stripped 1 base from V and 1 base from J, with 8 bases between. The CDR3 coding sequence is TGTGCCAGCAGCCAAGGGACAGCTTCTGGAAACACCATATATTTT. Translating it yields CASSQGTASGNTIYF.

The V gene is TRBV4-2, the J gene TRBJ2-5; weak D call: TRBD2 (7 bases). The CDR3 loop spans 14 amino acids. V lost 0 bases and J 5 bases, leaving 10 bases between the germline ends. Germline V gene sequence: CDR1 LGHNA, CDR2 YNFKEQ. CDR3: CASSQEGGPETQYF. DNA for the CDR3: TGTGCCAGCAGCCAAGAGGGGGGGCCCGAGACCCAGTACTTC.

V and J are TRBV19 and TRBJ2-2; D not certain. CDR1 is LNHDA, CDR2 SQIVND, per germline (reference sequence). The CDR3 sequence is 12 residues long. V dropped 7 bases and J dropped 8 bases, with 11 bases sitting between them. CDR3 residues: CASNPTKGELFF. The CDR3 DNA reads as TGTGCCAGTAACCCTACGAAAGGGGAGCTGTTTTTT.

This clone appeared once. The CDR3 nucleotides read TGTGCCAGCAGCCTGACAGATGACTCTGGAAACACCATATATTTT. This gives the protein CASSLTDDSGNTIYF. The rearrangement links TRBV5-5 to TRBJ1-3; D may be TRBD1 (5 bases). The CDR3 has 15 amino acids. V lost 4 bases and J 0 bases, leaving 11 bases between the germline ends. The germline CDR1 and CDR2 sequences are SGHKS and YYEKEE (reference sequence).

The V gene is TRBV6-4, the J gene TRBJ1-1; D might be TRBD1 (6 bases). V dropped 0 bases and J dropped 1 base, with 12 bases sitting between them. Germline V gives CDR1 MRHNA, CDR2 SNTAGT. This CDR3 comprises 16 residues. The CDR3 region is CASSDSPGAGNTEAFF. In DNA, the CDR3 is TGTGCCAGCAGTGACTCGCCAGGGGCGGGGAACACTGAAGCTTTCTTT.

This chain links TRBV29-1 with TRBJ2-5, with a tentative D call TRBD2 (5 bases). The CDR3 is 10 residues long. The V end lost 4 bases, the J end lost 5 bases, and 5 bases lay between the germline ends. CDR1 and CDR2 from the germline V gene are SQVTM and ANQGSEA. CDR3 loop: CSVGGETQYF. For the CDR3, the DNA is TGCAGCGTTGGCGGGGAGACCCAGTACTTC.

The CDR3 sequence is CASSERRNYGYTF. CDR3 DNA: TGTGCCAGCAGTGAAAGGAGAAACTATGGCTACACCTTC. The genes are TRBV2 and TRBJ1-2; D gene ambiguous. Looked up from germline, CDR1 is SNHLY and CDR2 is FYNNEI. V lost 2 bases to trimming and J lost 2 bases, with 6 bases between them. The CDR3 totals 13 residues.

V gene TRBV11-2 combines with J gene TRBJ2-7; D is perhaps TRBD1 (6 bases). Trimming took off 2 bases at V and 5 bases at J, with 13 bases between the two ends. This CDR3 spans 14 amino acids. Germline values: CDR1 SGHAT, CDR2 FQNNGV. In nucleotides, the CDR3 is TGTGCCAGCAGCTTAATGGGGGCGGTGAACGAGCAGTACTTC. As protein: CASSLMGAVNEQYF.

This clone has a single count. V gene TRBV7-3 combines with J gene TRBJ2-3, with 8 bases that match TRBD2. V dropped 5 bases and J dropped 1; count of bases not matched to a gene: 5. Germline-derived CDR1 and CDR2 are SGHTA and FQGTGA. This CDR3 has 15 residues. CDR3 nucleotides: TGTGCCAGCAGCCAGACTAGCGCCGGCACAGATACGCAGTATTTT. Protein product: CASSQTSAGTDTQYF.

J is TRBJ1-4 and V is TRBV29-1, with D possibly matching TRBD1 (6 bases). V lost 6 bases and J lost 0, with 8 bases in between. The CDR3 runs 13 residues. Germline CDR1 and CDR2: SQVTM and ANQGSEA. CDR3: CSVRTATNEKLFF. In DNA form, the CDR3 reads TGCAGCGTCCGGACAGCAACTAATGAAAAACTGTTTTTT.

This rearrangement joins TRBV30 to TRBJ1-2, with a possible D match to TRBD1 (5 bases). Germline V lookup: CDR1 GTSNPN, CDR2 SVGIG (reference sequence). The V and J ends lost 6 bases and 3 bases respectively, with 14 bases between them. This CDR3 is built from 13 residues. DNA of the CDR3: TGTGCCTGTAGATCGGGACTAGACTATGGCTACACCTTC. As protein: CACRSGLDYGYTF.

This chain joins TRBV24-1 and TRBJ1-2; a weak D match, TRBD1 (6 bases). V lost 8 bases and J lost 4, with 13 bases in between. From germline, CDR1 is KGHDR and CDR2 SFDVKD. The CDR3 covers 13 residues. CDR3 in DNA: TGTGCCACCACCCCGGGAGGGGGCTATGGCTACACCTTC. Translated, it gives CATTPGGGYGYTF.

The chain joins TRBV27 to TRBJ1-4; tentative D call: TRBD1 (5 bases). The V gene's germline CDR1 is MNHEY and CDR2 SMNVEV (reference sequence). CDR3 size: 14 residues. The V end lost 5 bases, the J end lost 2 bases, and 9 bases lay between the germline ends. CDR3 sequence: CASSHYRTNEKLFF. As DNA, the CDR3 is TGTGCCAGCAGTCATTACAGGACTAATGAAAAACTGTTTTTT.

The J gene is TRBJ1-4, the V gene TRBV24-1; D gene uncertain. CDR1 is KGHDR, CDR2 SFDVKD, per germline. The CDR3 loop spans 12 amino acids. Deletions cut 4 bases from V and 10 bases from J, with 9 bases between. CDR3 DNA sequence: TGTGCCACCAGTGACACCGTCGGAAAACTGTTTTTT. Translating it yields CATSDTVGKLFF.

V is TRBV2 and J is TRBJ1-2; 7 positions agree with TRBD1. Trimming at V came to 5 bases and at J to 8 bases, leaving 2 bases not matched to a gene. The germline V gene has CDR1 SNHLY and CDR2 FYNNEI. This CDR3 is built from 11 residues. As DNA, the CDR3 is TGTGCCAGCAGTCGACAGGGCGGCTACACCTTC. This sequence encodes CASSRQGGYTF.

The chain is built from TRBV5-4 and TRBJ1-1, with 8 bases matching TRBD1. With 4 bases clipped from V and 6 bases from J, the junction kept 8 bases outside the gene matches. Germline CDR1 is SGHNT and CDR2 is YYREEE (reference sequence). The CDR3 consists of 14 residues. CDR3 sequence reads: CASSTGGRAPEAFF. The CDR3 DNA reads as TGTGCCAGCAGCACAGGGGGGAGGGCGCCTGAAGCTTTCTTT.

This clone was counted a few times. This chain uses TRBV6-5 with TRBJ1-6; possibly TRBD1 for D (5 bases). The V gene lost 11 bases and the J gene lost 7 bases, with 15 bases spanning the gap. CDR1 and CDR2 from the germline V gene are MNHEY and SVGAGI. The CDR3 runs 13 residues. Written as DNA, the CDR3 is TGTGCCGCCCGACGGGGGGACAATTCACCCCTCCACTTT. As protein: CAARRGDNSPLHF.

The genes are TRBV7-9 and TRBJ1-4, with 8 bases fitting TRBD1. This CDR3 contains 15 residues. CDR1 and CDR2 from the germline V gene are SEHNR and FQNEAQ (reference sequence). Unmatched junction bases numbered 7, after V lost 3 bases and J lost 7 bases. The CDR3 bases are TGTGCCAGCAGCTTCACAGGGGGAAACGGTGAAAAACTGTTTTTT. Amino acid sequence: CASSFTGGNGEKLFF.

The chain is built from TRBV5-1 and TRBJ1-2; 7 bases map to TRBD1. Germline V gene lookup returns CDR1 SGHRS and CDR2 YFSETQ. The V and J ends lost 0 bases and 2 bases, in that order; junction bases with no gene match: 1. This CDR3 comprises 14 residues. CDR3 coding DNA: TGCGCCAGCAGCTTGGAACAGGGGAACTATGGCTACACCTTC. This translates into CASSLEQGNYGYTF.

The rearrangement uses TRBV27 and TRBJ1-6; D remains unclear. Germline V gives CDR1 MNHEY, CDR2 SMNVEV (reference sequence). Trimming cost V 4 bases and J 5 bases, with 3 bases left between them. The CDR3 is 12 residues long. This chain's CDR3 is CASSYNNSPLHF. CDR3 DNA: TGTGCCAGCAGTTATAATAATTCACCCCTCCACTTT.

The rearrangement joins TRBV9 to TRBJ2-1; TRBD2 matches at 10 bases. CDR1 is SGDLS, CDR2 YYNGEE, per germline. V dropped 0 bases and J dropped 8; count of bases not matched to a gene: 11. CDR3 length: 17 residues. The DNA for the CDR3 is TGTGCCAGCAGCGTAGATCCCCCTAGCGGGAGTTTAGATGAGCAGTTCTTC. The encoded protein is CASSVDPPSGSLDEQFF.

The chain joins TRBV7-2 to TRBJ2-2, with 10 bases matching TRBD1. V gave up 5 bases and J gave up 1 base; unmatched junction bases: 4. The CDR3 is 16 residues long. Per the germline V gene, CDR1 is SGHTA and CDR2 is FQGNSA. The CDR3 DNA sequence: TGTGCCAGCAGCACCTGGACAGGGGGGAACACCGGGGAGCTGTTTTTT. This sequence encodes CASSTWTGGNTGELFF. Variable domain in full (rest from reference TRBV7-2 and TRBJ2-2): GAGVSQSPSNKVTEKGKDVELRCDPISGHTALYWYRQSLGQGLEFLIYFQGNSAPDKSGLPSDRFSAERTGGSVSTLTIQRTQQEDSAVYLCASSTWTGGNTGELFFGEGSRLTVL.

This rearrangement joins TRBV5-6 to TRBJ2-7; 8 bases fit TRBD2. Unmatched junction bases numbered 8, after V lost 0 bases and J lost 3 bases. Germline loops: CDR1 SGHDT, CDR2 YYEEEE. The CDR3 is 16 amino acids. CDR3 amino acids: CASSLAGEREYYEQYF. The DNA of the CDR3 is TGTGCCAGCAGCTTGGCCGGCGAGCGGGAGTACTACGAGCAGTACTTC.

This clone showed up just once. The genes are TRBV5-1 and TRBJ1-1; 8 bases match TRBD1. The CDR3 contains 12 residues. Germline lookup yields CDR1 SGHRS and CDR2 YFSETQ. The J segment lost 1 base and the V segment lost 8 bases, leaving 1 base of the junction unmatched. DNA of the CDR3: TGCGCCAGTGGACAGGGGAACACTGAAGCTTTCTTT. Its protein is CASGQGNTEAFF.

J is TRBJ1-3 and V is TRBV19, with D perhaps TRBD1 (6 bases). The germline V gene encodes CDR1 LNHDA and CDR2 SQIVND (reference sequence). CDR3 size: 15 residues. V was clipped by 4 bases and J by 2 bases, with 12 bases between them. CDR3 nucleotide sequence: TGTGCCAGTAGTACCTACAACAGGGCTGGAAACACCATATATTTT. It specifies CASSTYNRAGNTIYF. Supplemented by reference TRBV19 and TRBJ1-3, the full variable domain reads DGGITQSPKYLFRKEGQNVTLSCEQNLNHDAMYWYRQDPGQGLRLIYYSQIVNDFQKGDIAEGYSVSREKKESFPLTVTSAQKNPTAFYLCASSTYNRAGNTIYFGEGSWLTVV.

This chain connects TRBV18 to TRBJ1-4, with D maybe TRBD1 (5 bases). Germline CDR1 reads KGHSH; CDR2 reads LQKENI. CDR3 length: 15 amino acids. Trimming removed 1 base from V and 6 bases from J, with 12 bases in between. The CDR3 is CASSPRGGADEKLFF. The CDR3, as DNA: TGTGCCAGCTCACCACGGGGAGGGGCCGATGAAAAACTGTTTTTT.